This T cell receptor beta chain was captured by sequencing in a study of blood T cell repertoires in COVID-19. Background on the study: Sample material is recorded as cDNA or gDNA derived from T cells, B-cell-depleted T cells, or PBMCs.

V was clipped by 8 bases and J by 5 bases, with 13 bases between them. The V gene's germline CDR1 is MDHEN and CDR2 SYDVKM. The CDR3 contains 13 residues. The repertoire was sequenced with immunoSEQ multiplex PCR; TCRdb's copy has only in-frame clones and lacks some. Of some 150,000 clones listed, approximately 86% are singletons. The J gene is TRBJ2-1, the V gene TRBV28, with a possible D match to TRBD2 (7 bases). The sample consisted of peripheral blood. The source is a woman aged 40-49 years with active or convalescent COVID-19. CDR3: CASGPGGNNEQFF. The DNA of the CDR3 is TGTGCCAGCGGCCCGGGGGGCAACAATGAGCAGTTCTTC.